This T cell receptor (beta chain) appears in the sequencing data of a study of cytomegalovirus exposure and HLA in healthy donors. Study observations and caveats: Later work showed greater clonal expansion in HLA-associated TCR beta chains than in equally common others. Sequencing likely generated an artifact that appeared as a cluster of highly shared sequence variants. Available immune exposure information covered CMV serostatus only.

Primers: 60 Vbeta forward and 13 Jbeta reverse. Repertoires were generated with immunoSEQ multiplex PCR, while TCRdb's copy carries only in-frame clones and drops some. The table lists 160,000 or so clones, almost 80% of them singletons, with about 1.3% in the top ten. As regards this clone: Its antigen remains unidentified.

V gave up 0 bases and J gave up 6 bases, with 11 bases separating them. Germline CDR1 KGHSH, CDR2 LQKENI. The CDR3 loop spans 15 amino acids. J is TRBJ2-2 and V is TRBV18, with a weak D call TRBD2 (5 bases). The sequence was collected from a man aged 25 to 40 in good health and CMV-seronegative. The sample comprised PBMCs. CDR3: CASSPPDSSPGELFF. The CDR3 nucleotides read TGTGCCAGCTCACCACCTGATTCTAGCCCCGGGGAGCTGTTTTTT. Full variable domain (missing parts from reference TRBV18 and TRBJ2-2): NAGVMQNPRHLVRRRGQEARLRCSPMKGHSHVYWYRQLPEEGLKFMVYLQKENIIDESGMPKERFSAEFPKEGPSILRIQQVVRGDSAAYFCASSPPDSSPGELFFGEGSRLTVL.